This T cell receptor (beta chain) was sequenced for a study of CXCR3-negative and CXCR3-positive naive CD8 T cells. CDR1 MNHEY and CDR2 SVGEGT come from the germline V gene. This CDR3 region has 16 residues. UMI-labeled TRB cDNA libraries were prepared by 5' RACE. Reprocessing the 5' RACE reads, TCRdb reports a single entry for every CDR3 protein and omits DNA. In total, the table holds about 130,000 distinct CDR3 sequences. The naive CD8+ gate required CD45RO-CCR7+CD27+CD95- phenotype. Material: naive CXCR3- CD8+ T cells from blood. Subset noted: CD45RO-CCR7+CD27+CD95- naive CD8+ T cells lacking CXCR3 (TNR3-). This sequence joins TRBV6-2 or TRBV6-3 and TRBJ2-1; TCRdb reports TRBD2, a call that lacks DNA to check it against. The clonotype comes from a human donor in good health. Some clones in this sample may be carry-over from other donors' samples. CDR3 loop: CASSSGLAGGHNEQFF.